This T cell receptor beta chain is drawn from a study of T-cell reconstitution after alpha-beta-depleted transplantation in children. Germline V lookup: CDR1 MGHDK, CDR2 SYGVNS. The CDR3 covers 14 residues. V gave up 5 bases and J gave up 5 bases; unmatched junction bases: 9. This clonotype showed up just a few times. Construction of the TCRbeta library involved unique molecular identifiers. Using its own MiXCR run on the PCR reads, TCRdb lists one record per CDR3 protein. Among 200,000 to 300,000 distinct CDR3 sequences listed, about 25% were seen once. The rearrangement joins TRBV25-1 to TRBJ2-7; 7 bases are shared with TRBD2. This clonotype was sampled from a girl aged 2 to 9 with Fanconi anemia, due to receive a stem cell transplant. This specimen was PBMCs, taken before TCRalphabeta/CD19-depleted stem cell transplant. For the CDR3, the DNA is TGTGCCAGCAGTTGGAGACTAGCTGGGGACGAGCAGTACTTC. Its protein product is CASSWRLAGDEQYF.